This record concerns one T cell receptor (beta chain) sequence. The data stem from a study of blood T cell repertoires in COVID-19. Study-level background: Whether acute or convalescent, the COVID-19 samples came from the United States, Italy and Spain. T cells, B-cell-depleted T cells, or PBMCs supplied cDNA or gDNA.

Study processing details: Scientists estimated how many nucleated cells there were by amplifying reference gene primers. Libraries were prepared by immunoSEQ multiplex PCR; TCRdb keeps only in-frame clonotypes and omits some of them. Clone size and the V and J calls come from that table; the DNA yielded D and trimming. The data contain 100,000 to 150,000 clones, approximately 85% of them singletons. This clonotype was sampled from a man older than 75 with active or convalescent COVID-19. The sample comprised peripheral blood.

CDR3 sequence reads: CASSAQGEAYNEQFF. CDR3 coding DNA: TGTGCCAGTAGTGCACAGGGGGAGGCATACAATGAGCAGTTCTTC. The V and J genes are TRBV19 and TRBJ2-1, with 8 bases matching TRBD1. Germline V lookup: CDR1 LNHDA, CDR2 SQIVND (reference sequence). The CDR3 is 15 residues long. V shed 5 bases, J shed 4 bases, and the junction held 7 bases outside the gene matches.